This entry is about one T cell receptor (beta chain). What it binds is unknown. The data derive from a study of metastatic and nonmetastatic thyroid tumors. On the study more broadly: Repertoire comparison spanned blood and tumor or nodule tissue of malignant and benign thyroid patients.

Thyroid surgery was preceded by no treatment in any patient. Authors' methods: Construction of a distant-metastasis classifier for papillary thyroid cancer relied on CDR3 differences across clinicopathological groups. Using MiXCR, TCRdb reanalyzed the PCR reads. TCRdb, not the authors, supplied the V and J calls. The sample has approximately 30,000 clones, 23% seen once. The germline V gene has CDR1 SGHAT and CDR2 FQNNGV. The CDR3 loop spans 16 amino acids. Study conclusions and caveats: Compared with benign nodules, malignant thyroid tumors were reported to have significantly higher TCR beta diversity in both blood and tumor.

Sequences were obtained from blood. This TCR came from a female donor with papillary thyroid cancer or a benign thyroid nodule (not recorded which). Some clones in this sample may be carry-over from other donors' samples. The V gene is TRBV11-2, the J gene TRBJ2-2; weak D call: TRBD1 (5 bases). The CDR3 region has the DNA TGTGGCATCAGCTTAGATCGACAGCTGGGAACCGGGGAGCTGTTTTTT. Translating it yields CGISLDRQLGTGELFF.